The following is a T cell receptor beta chain sequence with its context. These data are taken from a study of blood T cell repertoires in COVID-19. Per the original data handling: Nucleated cell counts were estimated from reference gene primer amplification. Data came from immunoSEQ multiplex PCR; TCRdb stores just in-frame clones and leaves some out. The D gene and trimming were derived from the DNA, and the V and J assignments and clone size from that table. Altogether around 190,000 clones are present, about 86% being singletons, with the ten largest covering around 21%. Germline CDR1 is MDHEN and CDR2 is SYDVKM. The CDR3 consists of 15 residues. V shed 5 bases and J 7 bases; nucleotides not matched to a gene: 9.

The V gene is TRBV28, the J gene TRBJ2-1, with TRBD2 matching over 9 bases. Sequencing used peripheral blood. This clonotype was sampled from a man in his 70s with active or convalescent COVID-19. The CDR3 nucleotides are TGTGCCAGCAGTCGTAGCGGGAGCTTAGGTAATGAGCAGTTCTTC. This translates into CASSRSGSLGNEQFF.